This passage covers 18 T cell receptor beta chains from one sample sequenced in a study of cytomegalovirus exposure and HLA in healthy donors (dated by TCRdb to about 2017). Receptor amplification or capture employed the immunoSEQ multiplex PCR assay. A mixture of 60 forward primers for TCR Vbeta segments and 13 reverse primers for TCR Jbeta segments was used in the multiplex PCR. TCRdb limited this immuneACCESS table to in-frame rearrangements with V and J called. A share of clones is missing; checked studies link under half to unresolved V genes, and the rest is unexplained. The sample table records fewer than 200,000 clones; roughly 80% of these occur just once. Under 6% of the sample is in the top ten clones. Sequencing was done on a sample of PBMCs. The receptors originated from a woman in her forties or fifties in good health and CMV-seropositive.

This clone was counted only a few times. The CDR3 sequence is CASSYSPYTEAFF. In DNA form, the CDR3 reads TGTGCCAGCAGTTATTCCCCCTACACTGAAGCTTTCTTT. The rearrangement uses TRBV25-1 and TRBJ1-1; no definite D call. The CDR3 contains 13 residues. With 5 bases removed from V and 3 bases from J, the gap between germline ends came to 10 bases. From germline, CDR1 is MGHDK and CDR2 SYGVNS.

The V and J genes are TRBV7-8 and TRBJ2-7; 8 bases are a match to TRBD1. With V trimmed by 0 bases and J by 3 bases, 7 bases remained unmatched. The CDR3 covers 16 residues. The germline CDR1 and CDR2 sequences are SGHVS and FQNEAQ. The CDR3 bases are TGTGCCAGCAGCTTAGCACGGACAGGGTGGGGCTACGAGCAGTACTTC. This translates into CASSLARTGWGYEQYF.

This chain joins TRBV28 and TRBJ2-3, with D tentatively TRBD1 (5 bases). CDR3 length equals 15 residues. Germline CDR1 MDHEN, CDR2 SYDVKM. The ends were cut back, 1 base at V and 4 bases at J, with 12 bases in the middle. The CDR3, as DNA: TGTGCCAGCAGTTTATCAGCATCAGGGTCAGATACGCAGTATTTT. Protein sequence: CASSLSASGSDTQYF.

CDR3 DNA: TGCAGCGTGGGGACTAGCCTCCACACAGATACGCAGTATTTT. Its translation: CSVGTSLHTDTQYF. The chain couples TRBV29-1 to TRBJ2-3; 9 bases align to TRBD2. The V and J ends lost 6 bases and 2 bases, in that order; junction bases with no gene match: 6. The CDR3 consists of 14 residues. Germline CDR1 and CDR2: SQVTM and ANQGSEA.

The gene calls are TRBV9 and TRBJ2-1; TRBD2 agrees at 11 bases. The CDR3 covers 15 residues. Looked up from germline, CDR1 is SGDLS and CDR2 is YYNGEE. After removal of 3 bases from V and 6 bases from J, the junction contained 5 bases not matched to a gene. The CDR3 loop is CASSELAGGSNEQFF. CDR3 nucleotides: TGTGCCAGCAGCGAATTAGCGGGGGGGTCCAATGAGCAGTTCTTC.

The rearrangement joins TRBV5-6 to TRBJ2-7, with D possibly matching TRBD1 (5 bases). Germline V gives CDR1 SGHDT, CDR2 YYEEEE. V dropped 4 bases and J dropped 4 bases, with 18 bases sitting between them. This CDR3 has 15 amino acids. CDR3 sequence (DNA): TGTGCCAGCAGCCCCTGGGGCAGTGGATCTTACGAGCAGTACTTC. This gives the protein CASSPWGSGSYEQYF.

Concerning this clone itself: Mismatch with germline at one junction end may stem from a read error. This rearrangement joins TRBV7-9 to TRBJ1-1; 8 bases map to TRBD1. The CDR3 loop spans 17 amino acids. Germline loops: CDR1 SEHNR, CDR2 FQNEAQ (reference sequence). CDR3 nucleotides: TGTTCCAGCAGCTTAGTGTTTATAGGACAGGGCGGCACTGAAGCTTTCTTT. Translating it yields CSSSLVFIGQGGTEAFF.

This clone has just a few counts. J is TRBJ2-5 and V is TRBV7-2, with D possibly TRBD1 on 5 matching bases. CDR1 is SGHTA, CDR2 FQGNSA, per germline. The germline V and J ends were trimmed by 5 bases and 3 bases, with 13 bases remaining between them. There are 14 residues in the CDR3. CDR3 coding DNA: TGTGCCAGCAGCCCATTCCAAGGGGAAGAGACCCAGTACTTC. Amino acids: CASSPFQGEETQYF.

The chain couples TRBV9 to TRBJ2-3; the D is unclear. The V gene lost 5 bases and the J gene lost 1 base, with 14 bases spanning the gap. Germline assignment: CDR1 SGDLS and CDR2 YYNGEE. This CDR3 has 15 residues. The CDR3 DNA reads TGTGCCAGCAGTAAGTCTGGTCGGGGCACAGATACGCAGTATTTT. Protein: CASSKSGRGTDTQYF.

V is TRBV7-2 and J is TRBJ2-7; D gene ambiguous. Trimming took off 0 bases at V and 0 bases at J, with 9 bases between the two ends. The germline CDR1 and CDR2 sequences are SGHTA and FQGNSA. This CDR3 is 15 amino acids long. The CDR3 is CASSLAGTISYEQYF. For the CDR3, the DNA is TGTGCCAGCAGCTTAGCGGGTACTATCTCCTACGAGCAGTACTTC. Full variable domain (missing parts from reference TRBV7-2 and TRBJ2-7): GAGVSQSPSNKVTEKGKDVELRCDPISGHTALYWYRQSLGQGLEFLIYFQGNSAPDKSGLPSDRFSAERTGGSVSTLTIQRTQQEDSAVYLCASSLAGTISYEQYFGPGTRLTVT.

The gene calls are TRBV9 and TRBJ1-5, with unresolved D. The CDR3 has 14 residues. Trimming shortened V by 4 bases and J by 6 bases, and 14 bases separated the two germline ends. CDR1 and CDR2 (germline): SGDLS, YYNGEE. The CDR3 coding sequence is TGTGCCAGCAGCCCAGGAACCGAGGGTCAGCCCCAGCATTTT. Protein sequence: CASSPGTEGQPQHF.

The gene calls are TRBV6-1 and TRBJ1-1; D is unclear. The CDR3 is made up of 14 amino acids. CDR1 and CDR2 from the germline V gene are MNHNS and SASEGT. Trimming left V 4 bases short and J 0 bases short, with 9 bases between. The CDR3 nucleotides read TGTGCCAGCAGTGTAGAGATTATGAACACTGAAGCTTTCTTT. Amino acids: CASSVEIMNTEAFF.

In the case of this clone: Its ends do not fully match the called genes, so a read error is possible. V and J are TRBV7-2 and TRBJ1-2, with 8 bases matching TRBD1. CDR1 SGHTA and CDR2 FQGNSA come from the germline V gene. The CDR3 is 14 residues long. CDR3 nucleotide sequence: TGTGCCAGCAGCTTACCAGGGGGCAACTATGTCTACACCTTC. Its protein product is CASSLPGGNYVYTF.

This chain connects TRBV7-8 to TRBJ2-2; no clear D gene. V was shortened by 3 bases and J by 1 base, with 9 bases between the two germline ends. The germline V gene encodes CDR1 SGHVS and CDR2 FQNEAQ. This CDR3 is 15 amino acids long. The CDR3 spells CASSFVTLNTGELFF. CDR3 DNA: TGTGCCAGCAGCTTCGTGACACTGAACACCGGGGAGCTGTTTTTT.

The V call is TRBV5-6, the J call TRBJ1-2; tentatively, D is TRBD1 (6 bases). CDR1 and CDR2 from the germline V gene are SGHDT and YYEEEE. Trimming pared 4 bases from V and 5 bases from J, leaving 12 bases between. There are 13 residues in the CDR3. The CDR3 region has the DNA TGTGCCAGCAGCCCAAGGACAGATTATGGCTACACCTTC. This gives the protein CASSPRTDYGYTF.

This chain links TRBV7-9 with TRBJ2-3, with a possible D match to TRBD2 (5 bases). V was clipped by 5 bases and J by 0 bases, with 12 bases between them. The CDR3 spans 15 residues. Germline values: CDR1 SEHNR, CDR2 FQNEAQ (reference sequence). CDR3 sequence reads: CASSGEGFSTDTQYF. The CDR3 coding sequence is TGTGCCAGCAGCGGAGAGGGTTTTAGCACAGATACGCAGTATTTT.

This clone was recorded once. The V and J genes are TRBV10-3 and TRBJ2-7; no clear D gene. In germline, CDR1 is ENHRY, CDR2 SYGVKD. The V and J ends lost 0 bases and 3 bases respectively, with 6 bases between them. CDR3 length: 13 amino acids. As DNA, the CDR3 is TGTGCCATCAGTGAGTCGAACATCTACGAGCAGTACTTC. As protein: CAISESNIYEQYF.

The chain uses TRBV6-1 and TRBJ2-1, with 10 bases matching TRBD2. Looked up from germline, CDR1 is MNHNS and CDR2 is SASEGT. The CDR3 runs 15 residues. The V and J ends lost 4 bases and 2 bases, in that order; junction bases with no gene match: 2. The CDR3 bases are TGTGCCAGCAGTGTACTAGCGGGGACCTACAATGAGCAGTTCTTC. This codes for CASSVLAGTYNEQFF.